A selection of T cell receptor beta chains follows, all from one sample in a study of blood T cell repertoires in COVID-19. Only in-frame clones appear in the TCRdb table, and some are missing; sequencing was by immunoSEQ multiplex PCR. Counted here are 100,000 to 150,000 clones, over 75% occurring once; the ten biggest clones make up 20% to 30%. The sample consisted of peripheral blood. The receptors come from a woman of 80 years or more with acute or convalescent COVID-19. The CDR3 runs from the conserved cysteine through the conserved F or W. Each record gives: D gene, clone size, V gene, J gene, CDR3 DNA, CDR3 protein. The D gene is left open where the match is weak. Rows give clone size only sometimes, using once, few, many, or a class for an expanded clone.

>TRBD1|-|TRBV11-2|TRBJ2-7
TGTGCCAGCAGCTTTGAAGGGGGCTACTCCTACGAGCAGTACTTC
CASSFEGGYSYEQYF
>TRBD1|large|TRBV3-1/TRBV3-2|TRBJ1-2
TGTGCCAGCAGCCACGGGACAGCCCACACCTTC
CASSHGTAHTF
>TRBD1|-|TRBV7-2|TRBJ1-2
TGTGCCAGCAGCGGTAGTGGGACAGGGTCTAACTATGGCTACACCTTC
CASSGSGTGSNYGYTF
>-|-|TRBV7-3|TRBJ1-1
TGTGCCAGCAGCGTCCAAGCGTACACTGAAGCTTTCTTT
CASSVQAYTEAFF
>-|-|TRBV7-9|TRBJ1-3
TGTGCCAGCAGCTTATCGAGCTTCTCTGGAAACACCATATATTTT
CASSLSSFSGNTIYF
>TRBD1|-|TRBV25-1|TRBJ1-4
TGTGCCAGCAGTGACGACAGGGGAGGTGAAAAACTGTTTTTT
CASSDDRGGEKLFF
>TRBD1|-|TRBV6-5|TRBJ2-1
TGTGCCAGCAGAGGACAGGGGAGCGATGAGCAGTTCTTC
CASRGQGSDEQFF
>-|few|TRBV2|TRBJ1-4
TGTGCCAGCGGCCCTGGGGGGGCGCAAGAAAAACTGTTTTTT
CASGPGGAQEKLFF
>-|few|TRBV5-1|TRBJ2-1
TGCGCCAGCAACCAGGGGTCACGACACAATGAGCAGTTCTTC
CASNQGSRHNEQFF
>-|-|TRBV4-2|TRBJ1-1
TGTGCCAGCAGCCAATCAGGGGATAACACTGAAGCTTTCTTT
CASSQSGDNTEAFF
>-|-|TRBV3-1/TRBV3-2|TRBJ1-2
TGTGCCAGCAGCCAAGAGTTTGACGCAGGATTCACCTTC
CASSQEFDAGFTF
>TRBD2|-|TRBV27|TRBJ2-3
TGTGCCAGCAGTCCTATCGAGCGGGGGGGGCGGGATACGCAGTATTTT
CASSPIERGGRDTQYF
>-|-|TRBV5-1|TRBJ2-1
TGCGCCAGCAGCTTGGGCCTTCCTAGAAATGAGCAGTTCTTC
CASSLGLPRNEQFF
>-|-|TRBV6-2/TRBV6-3|TRBJ2-1
TGTGCCAGCACCCCTTACTCCTACAATGAGCAGTTCTTC
CASTPYSYNEQFF
>TRBD1|-|TRBV7-9|TRBJ1-2
TGTGCCAGCAACAAGGGGGCCGGTAACTATGGCTACACCTTC
CASNKGAGNYGYTF
>TRBD1|-|TRBV10-3|TRBJ1-6
TGTGCCATCAGTGAGACTCCGGGACAGGGTTTTGATCCCCTCCACTTT
CAISETPGQGFDPLHF
>TRBD2|-|TRBV28|TRBJ2-2
TGTGCCAGCAGATGGACTAGTTCCACCGGGGAGCTGTTTTTT
CASRWTSSTGELFF
>TRBD1|-|TRBV5-4|TRBJ1-1
TGTGCCAGCAGCTTCGGACAGGGCGGATATGCTGAAGCTTTCTTT
CASSFGQGGYAEAFF
>TRBD1|-|TRBV4-2|TRBJ1-5
TGTGCCAGCAGCCACGACAGGGCCCAGCCCCAGCATTTT
CASSHDRAQPQHF
>-|-|TRBV9|TRBJ1-2
TGTGCCAGCAGCGTAGCTACAGGGTCAGTCTATGGCTACACCTTC
CASSVATGSVYGYTF
>-|few|TRBV7-9|TRBJ2-1
TGTGCCAGCAGCCACTACAATGAGCAGTTCTTC
CASSHYNEQFF
>TRBD1|-|TRBV6-6|TRBJ2-3
TGTGCCAGCAGAGGACAGGGCGGCACAGATACGCAGTATTTT
CASRGQGGTDTQYF
>-|few|TRBV4-2|TRBJ2-3
TGTGCCAGCAGCCAAGATCGACAGAGCACAGATACGCAGTATTTT
CASSQDRQSTDTQYF
>TRBD2|-|TRBV4-1|TRBJ2-2
TGCGCCAGCAGGGGAGGGGCAACCGGGGAGCTGTTTTTT
CASRGGATGELFF
>-|-|TRBV18|TRBJ1-1
TGTGCCAGCTCACCTCAGGGTGAAGCTTTCTTT
CASSPQGEAFF
>TRBD1|-|TRBV2|TRBJ2-1
TGTGCCAGCAGTCCCGGGACAGGGTTGGTCAATGAGCAGTTCTTC
CASSPGTGLVNEQFF
>TRBD2|-|TRBV29-1|TRBJ2-5
TGCAGCGTTGAACGGGGGAGGGGGACCCAGTACTTC
CSVERGRGTQYF
>-|-|TRBV27|TRBJ1-1
TGTGCCAGCAGACCCCGGGGGGGCACTGAAGCTTTCTTT
CASRPRGGTEAFF
>TRBD1|-|TRBV5-4|TRBJ1-1
TGTGCCAGCAGCTTAGAGACAGGGGGCATGAGTGAAGCTTTCTTT
CASSLETGGMSEAFF
>-|-|TRBV27|TRBJ1-2
TGTGCCAGCAGCCAAACGGGTCGCCCTAACTATGGCTACACCTTC
CASSQTGRPNYGYTF
>TRBD2|-|TRBV7-3|TRBJ2-2
TGTGCCAGCAGCCCTAGCGGGGGGGCCAACGGGGAGCTGTTTTTT
CASSPSGGANGELFF
>-|-|TRBV4-3|TRBJ1-2
TGCGCCAGCAGCCAAGATCCGGGGGTTGCTGGCTACACCTTC
CASSQDPGVAGYTF
>-|many|TRBV4-2|TRBJ2-1
TGTGCCAGCAGCCAAGATCAGGCCAACAACAATGAGCAGTTCTTC
CASSQDQANNNEQFF
>TRBD1|-|TRBV2|TRBJ2-6
TGTGCCAGCAGACCGGGACAGGGGAATCGGGCCAACGTCCTGACTTTC
CASRPGQGNRANVLTF
>TRBD1|-|TRBV28|TRBJ1-2
TGTGCCAGCAAGGGACAGGGGGCCGGGAACTATGGCTACACCTTC
CASKGQGAGNYGYTF
>-|-|TRBV4-2|TRBJ1-1
TGTGCCAGCAGCCAAGATGGGGGGTACACTGAAGCTTTCTTT
CASSQDGGYTEAFF
>-|-|TRBV7-9|TRBJ1-3
TGTGCCAGCAGCTGGGACATAGATGGAAACACCATATATTTT
CASSWDIDGNTIYF
>TRBD1|-|TRBV9|TRBJ1-6
TGTGCCAGCAGCTCCCGGACAGGGCAACGTTCACCCCTCCACTTT
CASSSRTGQRSPLHF
>TRBD1|-|TRBV5-1|TRBJ1-3
TGCGCCAGCAGCTTGACAGGGGGAAGCTCTGGAAACACCATATATTTT
CASSLTGGSSGNTIYF
>-|-|TRBV25-1|TRBJ1-2
TGTGCCAGCAGCCTCTTTTATGGCTACACCTTC
CASSLFYGYTF
>TRBD1|few|TRBV7-6|TRBJ2-5
TGTGCCAGCAGCCTATGGACAGGGGGCGTTGAGACCCAGTACTTC
CASSLWTGGVETQYF
>-|-|TRBV7-2|TRBJ1-2
TGTGCCAGCAGCCTCGGACAAGGCTATGGCTACACCTTC
CASSLGQGYGYTF
>TRBD1|-|TRBV2|TRBJ1-2
TGTGCCAGCAGCCTTTTCGGACAGGGCAGCGGCTACACCTTC
CASSLFGQGSGYTF
>-|-|TRBV6-5|TRBJ1-1
TGTGCCAGCATGGCGGCGGGCCAAGCTTTCTTT
CASMAAGQAFF
>TRBD2|-|TRBV5-1|TRBJ2-1
TGCGCCAGCAGCGCTAGCGGGGTGAGCTCCTACAATGAGCAGTTCTTC
CASSASGVSSYNEQFF
>-|-|TRBV27|TRBJ1-5
TGTGCCAGCAGTCGCGGGGCCGGCAATCAGCCCCAGCATTTT
CASSRGAGNQPQHF
>TRBD1|few|TRBV7-2|TRBJ2-1
TGTGCCAGCAGCCGCCAACAGGGGGCCGTTGAGCAGTTCTTC
CASSRQQGAVEQFF
>TRBD1|few|TRBV2|TRBJ1-1
TGTGCCATCGGGAGGGACAGGAACACTGAAGCTTTCTTT
CAIGRDRNTEAFF
>-|-|TRBV4-2|TRBJ1-2
TGTGCCAGCAGCCCCGGAGTACACGATAACTATGGCTACACCTTC
CASSPGVHDNYGYTF
>-|-|TRBV7-3|TRBJ2-3
TGTGCCAGCAGCTTAAACACCCATACGCAGTATTTT
CASSLNTHTQYF
>TRBD1|-|TRBV7-9|TRBJ2-1
TGTGCCAGCAGCTTACTCCGGGACAGGGTCGTCAATGAGCAGTTCTTC
CASSLLRDRVVNEQFF
>-|-|TRBV5-1|TRBJ2-2
TGCGCCAGCAGCCCGATGGGGCCTGGGAACACCGGGGAGCTGTTTTTT
CASSPMGPGNTGELFF